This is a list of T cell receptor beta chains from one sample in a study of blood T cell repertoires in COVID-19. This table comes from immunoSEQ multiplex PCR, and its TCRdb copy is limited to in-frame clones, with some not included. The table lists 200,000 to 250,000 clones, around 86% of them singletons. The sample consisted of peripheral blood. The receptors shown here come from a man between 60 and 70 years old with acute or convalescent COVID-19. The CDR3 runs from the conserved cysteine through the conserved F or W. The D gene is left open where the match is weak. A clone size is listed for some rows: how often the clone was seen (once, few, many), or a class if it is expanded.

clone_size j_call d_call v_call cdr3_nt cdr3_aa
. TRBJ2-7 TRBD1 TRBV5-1 TGCGCCAGCAGCCTAGGACAGGGTGGTCACGAGCAGTACTTC CASSLGQGGHEQYF
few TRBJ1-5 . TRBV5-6 TGTGCCAGCAGCTTTGGGGCGGATCAGCCCCAGCATTTT CASSFGADQPQHF
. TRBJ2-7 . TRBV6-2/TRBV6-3 TGTGCCAGCAGTTACTACCAGGGGAGTTACGAGCAGTACTTC CASSYYQGSYEQYF
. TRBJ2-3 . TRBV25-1 TGTGCCAGCAGTGAAAGGCCAGGGTTCCAGACAGATACGCAGTATTTT CASSERPGFQTDTQYF
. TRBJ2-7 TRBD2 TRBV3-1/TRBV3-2 TGTGCCAGCAGCCAAGATTCGGGGGGTGGAGAGCAGTACTTC CASSQDSGGGEQYF
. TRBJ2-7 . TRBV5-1 TGCGCCAGCAGCTTGGGTGGGCAGGCCAACTCCTACGAGCAGTACTTC CASSLGGQANSYEQYF
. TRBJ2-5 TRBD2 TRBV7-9 TGTGCCAGCAGCCCCGAGCGGGGGCCACAAGAGACCCAGTACTTC CASSPERGPQETQYF
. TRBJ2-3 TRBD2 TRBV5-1 TGCGCCAGCAGCTCTAGCGGGGGGTTGGATACGCAGTATTTT CASSSSGGLDTQYF
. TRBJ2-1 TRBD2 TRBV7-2 TGTGCCAGCAGCTTGCATAGCGGGGGGGCCGGCAATGAGCAGTTCTTC CASSLHSGGAGNEQFF
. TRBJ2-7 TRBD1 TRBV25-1 TGTGCCGCAGGGGGTCCCTTTTTGGAGCAGTACTTC CAAGGPFLEQYF
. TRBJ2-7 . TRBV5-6 TGTGCCAGCAGCTTCCCGGCAGGGGCTACCTACGAGCAGTACTTC CASSFPAGATYEQYF
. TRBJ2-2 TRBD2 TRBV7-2 TGTGCCAGCAGCTTAGCGAGACTAGCGGGGGGTAACACCGGGGAGCTGTTTTTT CASSLARLAGGNTGELFF
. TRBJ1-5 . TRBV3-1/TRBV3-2 TGTGCCAGCAGCCAAGGTCCTGTCGTACCCCAGCATTTT CASSQGPVVPQHF
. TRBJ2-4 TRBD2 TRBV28 TGTGCCAGCAGAAAGGGGTTGGGGACTAGCGGGGGGGCTCGGAACATTCAGTACTTC CASRKGLGTSGGARNIQYF
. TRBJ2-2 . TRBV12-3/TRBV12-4 TGTGCCAGCCAGAGGAGCGGGGAGCTGTTTTTT CASQRSGELFF
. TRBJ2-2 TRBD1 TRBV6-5 TGTGCCAGCAGTTCCGGGACAGGGGCCGGGGAGCTGTTTTTT CASSSGTGAGELFF
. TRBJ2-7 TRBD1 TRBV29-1 TGCAGCGTGGGAACAGGGGTTCTCGAGCAGTACTTC CSVGTGVLEQYF
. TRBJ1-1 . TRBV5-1 TGCGCCAGCACGGCTACGGGCACTGAAGCTTTCTTT CASTATGTEAFF
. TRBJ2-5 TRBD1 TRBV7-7 TGTGCCAGCAGCTTACAGGGACAGGGGCAAGAGACCCAGTACTTC CASSLQGQGQETQYF
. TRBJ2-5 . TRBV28 TGTGCCAGCAGTTTATCCCCCTCGGTGGGAGCAGAGACCCAGTACTTC CASSLSPSVGAETQYF
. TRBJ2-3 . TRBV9 TGTGCCAGCACCCGGACTCAGGTGAGCACAGATACGCAGTATTTT CASTRTQVSTDTQYF
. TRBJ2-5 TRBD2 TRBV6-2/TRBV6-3 TGTGCCAGCAGTTACCCCGGGGGTAGCGGGGGGTCACAAGAGACCCAGTACTTC CASSYPGGSGGSQETQYF
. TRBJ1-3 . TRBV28 TGTGCCAGCAGTTTATACGGATCAGCGCTTGGAAACACCATATATTTT CASSLYGSALGNTIYF
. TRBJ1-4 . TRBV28 TGTGCCAGCAGTTCCCAGAGACAGGTCAATGAAAAACTGTTTTTT CASSSQRQVNEKLFF
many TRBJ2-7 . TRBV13 TGTGCCAGCAGCTTAGAGGGGGGGGAGGCCTACGAGCAGTACTTC CASSLEGGEAYEQYF